What follows are 9 T cell receptor beta chains derived from one specimen sequenced in a study of blood T cell repertoires in COVID-19. TCRdb keeps only in-frame clones here, not all; method: immunoSEQ multiplex PCR. The sample shows some 170,000 clones, over 75% of them seen only once. The sample taken for sequencing was peripheral blood. These receptors were taken from a woman in her 70s with acute or convalescent COVID-19.

The chain is built from TRBV27 and TRBJ1-6, with a tentative D call TRBD1 (6 bases). The CDR3 is 18 amino acids. The germline V gene has CDR1 MNHEY and CDR2 SMNVEV (reference sequence). Between the trimmed V and J ends, which lost 3 bases and 0 bases, there was a span of 15 bases. CDR3 bases: TGTGCCAGCAGTTTTGTCCGGGACACCCGCTCCTATAATTCACCCCTCCACTTT. This sequence encodes CASSFVRDTRSYNSPLHF.

This chain joins TRBV23-1 and TRBJ2-5; 7 bases are shared with TRBD2. TRBV23-1 is flagged as an ORF with uncertain function. V gave up 3 bases and J gave up 6 bases; unmatched junction bases: 7. This CDR3 has 14 amino acids. The CDR3 here is CASSHEGSGKTQYF. The CDR3 DNA sequence: TGCGCCAGCAGTCATGAGGGGAGCGGGAAGACCCAGTACTTC.

The chain carries TRBV7-9 and TRBJ2-5, with TRBD2 matching over 10 bases. The junction had 3 bases not matched to a gene; V was cut back by 1 base and J by 4 bases. This CDR3 contains 15 residues. CDR1 and CDR2 (germline): SEHNR, FQNEAQ (reference sequence). The CDR3 region has the DNA TGTGCCAGCAGCTTAGTGGTAGCGGGAGGAGAGACCCAGTACTTC. As protein: CASSLVVAGGETQYF.

The chain carries TRBV29-1 and TRBJ1-4; D is possibly TRBD1 (5 bases). V dropped 7 bases and J dropped 3 bases, with 12 bases sitting between them. Germline CDR1 SQVTM, CDR2 ANQGSEA. This CDR3 has 13 residues. The CDR3 loop reads CSAGRAANEKLFF. DNA of the CDR3: TGCAGCGCGGGGCGCGCGGCTAATGAAAAACTGTTTTTT.

This clone was detected only a few times. The chain has TRBV2 and TRBJ2-5; possible D gene TRBD2, 7 bases. The CDR3 totals 13 residues. CDR1 and CDR2 from the germline V gene are SNHLY and FYNNEI. Trimming took off 8 bases at V and 0 bases at J, with 10 bases between the two ends. CDR3: CASERDNQETQYF. CDR3 in DNA: TGTGCCAGCGAGCGGGACAACCAAGAGACCCAGTACTTC.

This clone was detected only once. This rearrangement joins TRBV2 to TRBJ1-1; maybe TRBD1 (5 bases). The ends were cut back, 4 bases at V and 2 bases at J, with 8 bases in the middle. The CDR3 runs 13 residues. The germline V gene encodes CDR1 SNHLY and CDR2 FYNNEI. In DNA, the CDR3 is TGTGCCAGCAGTGTCGGGACTAACACTGAAGCTTTCTTT. It yields the protein CASSVGTNTEAFF.

The chain links TRBV19 to TRBJ2-1; 10 bases are a match to TRBD2. The CDR3 consists of 17 residues. Germline loops: CDR1 LNHDA, CDR2 SQIVND (reference sequence). Trimming cost V 6 bases and J 5 bases; bases outside gene matches: 13. CDR3 coding DNA: TGTGCCAGTAGAACAGGACGGGTAGCGGGAGGCCACAATGAGCAGTTCTTC. It translates to CASRTGRVAGGHNEQFF.

The V and J genes are TRBV7-9 and TRBJ2-1; TRBD2 matches at 16 bases. The germline V gene has CDR1 SEHNR and CDR2 FQNEAQ (reference sequence). The CDR3 runs to 17 residues. V was pared by 5 bases and J by 8 bases, with 9 bases of the junction left unmatched. As DNA, the CDR3 is TGTGCCAGCAGCCCGGGACTAGCGGGAGGGTACAGCGATGAGCAGTTCTTC. This gives the protein CASSPGLAGGYSDEQFF.

About this clone itself: The CDR3 ends on some other residue instead of the conserved phenylalanine or tryptophan, so this is likely a read error. The DNA is left out, because the CDR3 cannot be placed on it with certainty; the CDR3 is given as TCRdb lists it. This chain connects TRBV5-6 to TRBJ2-3; the DNA was not used to check the table's D call, TRBD1. Per the germline V gene, CDR1 is SGHDT and CDR2 is YYEEEE. The CDR3 has 15 amino acids, counting both end residues. The CDR3: CASSFDKRDYSRGIH.